This entry is about one T cell receptor beta chain. These data come from a study of identical twins. A template switching step contributed a universal primer site, while unique molecular identifiers were present in the cDNA. TCRdb used MiXCR to reprocess the 5' RACE reads, holding one entry per CDR3 protein. In the table there are about 530,000 distinct CDR3 sequences, around 15% of which are singletons. The length of the CDR3 is 15 residues. The V and J ends lost 3 bases and 4 bases, in that order; junction bases with no gene match: 6. Germline CDR1 reads KGHDR; CDR2 reads SFDVKD. These data were likewise used in another study, on yellow fever vaccine responses in identical twins.

The TCR originated in a woman aged 18-29 years in good health. Material for sequencing was CD4+ T cells sorted from blood. The V gene is TRBV24-1, the J gene TRBJ2-5; 8 bases agree with TRBD2. CDR3 nucleotides: TGTGCCACCAGTGATCGGGGGGGCGGGAGAGAGACCCAGTACTTC. It specifies CATSDRGGGRETQYF.